This T cell receptor (beta chain) was identified in a study of T cell responses to AZD1222 COVID-19 vaccine. Study overall: Second-dose schedules of about 4 or about 12 weeks were combined.

The method was immunoSEQ multiplex PCR; TCRdb's version includes in-frame clones alone and lacks a portion of them. This table holds about 150,000 clones, 92% found once. As concerns this clone: The antigen is not known.

Study-wide results and caveats: Among those given AZD1222, only 6 or 7 were seropositive at baseline. The donors showed a predominance of white British ancestry and of females, with possible underestimation of clonal diversity. There were vaccine-associated CD4 TCRs across spike, dominant at 160-218 and 743-854.

There are 13 residues in the CDR3. V lost 2 bases and J lost 7, with 10 bases in between. From germline, CDR1 is SGHTS and CDR2 YDEGEE. Sequenced material: peripheral blood, taken on day 0 of AZD1222 vaccination. V is TRBV5-8 and J is TRBJ1-5, with a possible D match to TRBD1 (5 bases). This sequence was found in an adult in good health. The CDR3 is CASSFRVWQPQHF. Written as DNA, the CDR3 is TGTGCCAGCAGCTTCAGGGTATGGCAGCCCCAGCATTTT.